This section outlines one TCR beta chain sequence together with its context. The antigen is not known. This specimen comes from a study of a mutant IDH1 vaccine in newly diagnosed glioma. Study in general: Vaccines were begun 4-6 weeks after radiotherapy alone, or with temozolomide cycles. Most patients had radiochemotherapy with temozolomide before enrollment; others had one alone.

Germline V gene sequence: CDR1 PRHDT, CDR2 FYEKMQ (reference sequence). This CDR3 has 14 amino acids. V was shortened by 7 bases and J by 4 bases, with 15 bases between the two germline ends. Findings and limits, study-wide: In around 93% of patients, immune responses induced by the vaccine occurred.

Repertoires were generated with immunoSEQ multiplex PCR, while TCRdb's copy carries only in-frame clones and drops some. Among roughly 51,000 clones listed, roughly 82% were seen once. The time point is: week 5, during vaccination. A single vaccine dose contained 300 ug of mutant IDH1 20-mer peptide, and topical imiquimod was used with it. Each donor presented with a new WHO grade 3 or 4 astrocytoma that tested IDH1-mutant and showed ATRX loss. The material sequenced was PBMCs, taken from a glioma patient whose treatment included an IDH1 peptide vaccine. The V call is TRBV13, the J call TRBJ2-3; D remains ambiguous. This clonotype was sampled from a woman younger than 30 with glioma. Some clones in this sample may be carry-over from other donors' samples. This CDR3 reads CASTNPVGSDTQYF. The CDR3 DNA is TGTGCCAGCACCAACCCGGTGGGCTCAGATACGCAGTATTTT.